This T cell receptor (beta chain) was sequenced for a study of tumor-infiltrating lymphocytes in primary liver carcinoma. Whole-study context: Surgeons resected the patients' primary liver carcinomas. Tumor staging was T1-T3 N0M0; sizes spanned roughly 4 to 10 cm across.

Findings of the study overall: Tumor region pairs showed greater overlap than either tumor-adjacent or tumor-blood pairs did.

With 7 bases clipped from V and 1 base from J, the junction kept 5 bases outside the gene matches. Germline V CDR1 and CDR2: MNHNY, SVGAGI (reference sequence). This CDR3 has 14 residues. Constant-region priming of roughly 490 ng total RNA yielded TCR beta cDNA. Three-round nested multiplex PCR performed with slightly modified ARM-PCR produced the TCR beta libraries. TRBV1-TRBV30 forward primers paired with a C-beta reverse primer drove the first two PCR rounds, about 10 cycles each. One entry per CDR3 protein results from TCRdb running MiXCR on the multiplex PCR reads. The sample records 310,000 or so distinct CDR3 sequences, less than 65% being singletons. Unsorted whole blood yielded the blood RNA, and germline DNA was also extracted. Surgery was preceded by the collection of 3.5 to 4.5 milliliters of peripheral blood. Remarks on this clonotype: Antigen unknown. This may come from a read error, since a much larger clone is one base off.

The chain is built from TRBV6-6 and TRBJ2-7, with 9 bases aligning to TRBD2. The sample taken for sequencing was peripheral blood. The sequence was collected from a man aged 40-49 years with primary liver carcinoma and hepatitis B virus infection. The CDR3 here is CASNIAGASYEQYF. CDR3 DNA: TGTGCCAGCAACATAGCGGGAGCGTCCTACGAGCAGTACTTC.